Given below is one TCR beta chain in context. The target antigen is unknown. Sequenced by immunoSEQ multiplex PCR; TCRdb stores in-frame clones only, minus some. The sample contains 15,000 or so clones, about 73% of which appear only once. J gave up 4 bases and V 3 bases, and 14 bases lay outside the gene matches. The CDR3 has 20 residues. CDR1 is MGHRA, CDR2 YSYEKL, per germline. This entry is derived from a study of OX40 agonist ivuxolimab in advanced cancers. Across the study: Patients were roughly 83% male with ages roughly 20 to 90, mean 60.

Study-wide results and limits: At 0.1 to 3.0 mg/kg, CD4+ and CD8+ blood T cells expanded clonally by week 6.

This specimen consisted of CD4+ or CD8+ T cells sorted from blood, obtained in a trial of the OX40 agonist ivuxolimab. The rearrangement joins TRBV4-1 to TRBJ2-6, with 11 bases identical to TRBD2. The receptor comes from an adult with an advanced solid tumor such as melanoma, head and neck, liver or kidney cancer. The CDR3 loop is CASSHLRTLAGDPGANVLTF. In DNA, the CDR3 is TGCGCCAGCAGCCACCTACGGACACTAGCGGGAGATCCGGGGGCCAACGTCCTGACTTTC.